This TCR beta chain was identified during a study of blood T cell repertoires in COVID-19. Repertoires were generated with immunoSEQ multiplex PCR, while TCRdb's copy carries only in-frame clones and drops some. The sample has 230,000 or so clones; 80% to 90% are singletons. The ends lost 4 bases at V and 7 bases at J; junction bases unmatched: 11. CDR1 SGHAT and CDR2 FQNNGV come from the germline V gene. The CDR3 covers 15 residues. The material sequenced was peripheral blood. This chain links TRBV11-2 with TRBJ1-1; 8 bases agree with TRBD1. The receptor's source is a woman aged 40 to 49 who had recovered from COVID-19. CDR3 coding DNA: TGTGCCAGCAGCTCACCCGCGACAGGGGAATTTGAAGCTTTCTTT. It translates to CASSSPATGEFEAFF.